This T cell receptor (beta chain) was recorded in a study of T cell responses to AZD1222 COVID-19 vaccine. Study-wide results and limits: Only after the peak T cell response were repertoires sampled. CD4 TCRs associated with vaccination spanned spike, dominating at 160-218 and 743-854. In a largely white British group with more females than males, clonal diversity was possibly underestimated.

In the case of this clone: Its target is unknown.

V lost 3 bases to trimming and J lost 7 bases, with 15 bases between them. The CDR3 is 14 residues long. Germline V gene data show CDR1 as LGHDT and CDR2 as YNNKEL (reference sequence). TCRdb keeps only in-frame clones here, not all; method: immunoSEQ multiplex PCR. The sample yields approximately 220,000 clones, 93% seen once. The source material was peripheral blood, sampled on day 0 of MenACWY control vaccination. The V gene is TRBV3-1 (or the pseudogene TRBV3-2), the J gene TRBJ1-1; no definite D call. This sequence originates from an adult in good health. The CDR3 DNA reads as TGTGCCAGCAGCCACACCCCGGGAGTTCGTGAAGCTTTCTTT. Its protein product is CASSHTPGVREAFF.